The 5 T cell receptor beta chains presented below share a single source sample, sequenced in a study of regulatory T cells. General study points: Hydrophobic residues at CDR3 positions 6 and 7 were enriched in conventional CD4+ T cells of CD3G-deficient patients.

Their antigens are not known. Amplification used 52 TRBV primers and 13 TRBJ primers. Data came from immunoSEQ multiplex PCR; TCRdb stores just in-frame clones and leaves some out. The sample lists 30,000 to 40,000 clones, about nine tenths occurring once. Sequenced input: conventional CD4+ T cells sorted from blood. The receptors shown here come from a person aged 18 to 35 with CD3G deficiency.

This clone was counted between two and nine times. The rearrangement links TRBV6-1 to TRBJ2-7; no firm D call. V was cut by 3 bases and J by 3 bases, with 9 bases left in between. Germline V gene sequence: CDR1 MNHNS, CDR2 SASEGT. The CDR3 length is 13 residues. The CDR3, as DNA: TGTGCCAGCAGTGATTCCCGCAGCTACGAGCAGTACTTC. Its translation: CASSDSRSYEQYF.

J is TRBJ2-7 and V is TRBV28, with D perhaps matching TRBD2 (5 bases). Trimming pared 5 bases from V and 0 bases from J, leaving 14 bases between. The CDR3 runs 15 residues. Germline assignment: CDR1 MDHEN and CDR2 SYDVKM. CDR3 coding DNA: TGTGCCAGCAGTCCTAGCTGGAGACGCTCCTACGAGCAGTACTTC. Translating gives CASSPSWRRSYEQYF.

The gene calls are TRBV6-1 and TRBJ1-2; D remains unclear. V shed 6 bases and J shed 0 bases, with 8 bases lying between them. Germline loops: CDR1 MNHNS, CDR2 SASEGT. This CDR3 contains 13 residues. For the CDR3, the DNA is TGTGCCAGCAGCTTGCAGTCTAACTATGGCTACACCTTC. This codes for CASSLQSNYGYTF.

The chain joins TRBV6-5 to TRBJ1-1; D perhaps matches TRBD1 (5 bases). Germline CDR1 MNHEY, CDR2 SVGAGI. This CDR3 contains 13 residues. V shed 4 bases and J shed 6 bases, with 12 bases lying between them. The CDR3 reads CASSSQGRSEAFF. The CDR3 coding sequence is TGTGCCAGCAGTTCTCAGGGAAGGTCTGAAGCTTTCTTT.

This chain uses TRBV5-1 with TRBJ1-2; no firm D call. CDR3 length: 15 residues. V shed 1 base and J shed 2 bases, with 12 bases lying between them. The germline gives CDR1 SGHRS, CDR2 YFSETQ. In DNA, the CDR3 is TGCGCCAGCAGCTTGTATGGGAATAGAAACTATGGCTACACCTTC. It yields the protein CASSLYGNRNYGYTF.